The TCR beta chain described here comes from a study of cytomegalovirus exposure and HLA in healthy donors. Study results and limitations: A later analysis found common viral pathogens apparently linked to several of the most significant clusters. Later analysis placed DRB1 highest and HLA-C lowest in TCR association rates, which differed by HLA locus.

V lost 11 bases, J lost 6 bases, and 7 bases stayed unmatched. Looked up from germline, CDR1 is ENHRY and CDR2 is SYGVKD. The CDR3 extends over 13 amino acids. About this clone: The antigen is unknown.

The PCR was carried out with 60 Vbeta primers and 13 Jbeta primers. TCRdb keeps only in-frame clones here, not all; method: immunoSEQ multiplex PCR. Of some 87,000 clones in the sample, around 79% were seen once. It was healthy bone marrow donors who served as donors. The receptor's source is a man between 18 and 29 years old in good health and CMV-seropositive. The chain employs TRBV10-3 and TRBJ2-2; 9 positions agree with TRBD1. The source material was PBMCs. The CDR3 loop is CASRTGVAGELFF. The CDR3 coding sequence is TGTGCCTCCCGGACAGGGGTGGCCGGGGAGCTGTTTTTT.